These 24 T cell receptor beta chains share one sample of origin, sequenced in a study of T cells in localized non-small cell lung cancer. Clones were read by immunoSEQ multiplex PCR, and TCRdb kept only the in-frame ones, dropping some. The table has more than 1,500 clones, roughly 22% seen once; the top ten hold approximately 15%. The source was normal lung tissue next to the tumor, collected before any cancer treatment. The receptor set was obtained from an older male donor with stage III squamous cell lung carcinoma.

The J gene is TRBJ1-4, the V gene TRBV9; tentative D call: TRBD1 (5 bases). Between the trimmed V and J ends, which lost 3 bases and 8 bases, there was a span of 17 bases. The CDR3 loop spans 15 amino acids. Germline V gives CDR1 SGDLS, CDR2 YYNGEE. This CDR3 is CASSAEPGRGEKLFF. CDR3 in DNA: TGTGCCAGCAGCGCCGAACCAGGGAGAGGGGAAAAACTGTTTTTT. Based on the CDR3 plus reference TRBV9 and TRBJ1-4, the full variable domain is DSGVTQTPKHLITATGQRVTLRCSPRSGDLSVYWYQQSLDQGLQFLIQYYNGEERAKGNILERFSAQQFPDLHSELNLSSLELGDSALYFCASSAEPGRGEKLFFGSGTQLSVL.

The rearrangement joins TRBV19 to TRBJ1-5, with D unresolved. V lost 3 bases and J 6 bases, leaving 15 bases between the germline ends. CDR3 length equals 15 residues. Looked up from germline, CDR1 is LNHDA and CDR2 is SQIVND (reference sequence). CDR3 coding DNA: TGTGCCAGTAGTATCATTGAGGGAGGGTTTCAGCCCCAGCATTTT. It is translated as CASSIIEGGFQPQHF.

This chain links TRBV6-8 with TRBJ2-3; D gene ambiguous. Trimming removed 0 bases from V and 5 bases from J, with 18 bases in between. Germline lookup yields CDR1 MNHGY and CDR2 SAAAGT. The CDR3 covers 17 residues. In nucleotides, the CDR3 is TGTGCCAGCAGTTACTCCCAGGTCCGGCCGGCCGGAGATACGCAGTATTTT. It encodes CASSYSQVRPAGDTQYF.

The rearrangement uses TRBV14 and TRBJ1-1, with D uncertain. The length of the CDR3 is 13 residues. Looked up from germline, CDR1 is SGHDN and CDR2 is FVKESK. Trimming stripped 4 bases from V and 14 bases from J, with 20 bases between. CDR3 sequence: CASSPQGPGRIFF. In DNA form, the CDR3 reads TGTGCCAGCAGCCCCCAAGGGCCCGGACGAATCTTCTTT.

This clone was found a few times. The chain carries TRBV28 and TRBJ2-3; D is perhaps TRBD2 (7 bases). Trimming took off 7 bases at V and 4 bases at J, with 15 bases between the two ends. The CDR3 loop spans 14 amino acids. The germline V gene encodes CDR1 MDHEN and CDR2 SYDVKM. The CDR3 protein is CASKGGRLSDTQYF. CDR3 in DNA: TGTGCCAGCAAGGGGGGGAGGCTGTCAGATACGCAGTATTTT.

By share of the sample, this clone is medium-sized. The chain links TRBV11-3 to TRBJ2-7; a possible D gene is TRBD2 (6 bases). V lost 5 bases and J lost 4, with 18 bases in between. The CDR3 is 15 residues long. CDR1 and CDR2 from the germline V gene are SGHNT and YENEEA. CDR3 DNA sequence: TGTGCCAGCAGCCCCCCGGGGGTAGGGGTGTACGAGCAGTACTTC. This gives the protein CASSPPGVGVYEQYF.

The chain couples TRBV19 to TRBJ2-5; maybe TRBD1 (6 bases). V lost 2 bases to trimming and J lost 5 bases, with 6 bases between them. CDR3 length: 12 residues. CDR1 and CDR2 from the germline V gene are LNHDA and SQIVND (reference sequence). The CDR3 spells CASSIQGETQYF. The CDR3 DNA follows: TGTGCCAGTAGTATACAGGGGGAGACCCAGTACTTC.

This chain links TRBV18 with TRBJ2-7, with D perhaps TRBD2 (5 bases). V was shortened by 2 bases and J by 2 bases, with 13 bases between the two germline ends. Germline values: CDR1 KGHSH, CDR2 LQKENI. The CDR3 totals 15 residues. The CDR3 DNA reads TGTGCCAGCTCACCAGGTGTACGGGGAACCTACGAGCAGTACTTC. Protein sequence: CASSPGVRGTYEQYF.

This chain joins TRBV11-3 and TRBJ2-3; 11 bases are a match to TRBD2. Trimming cost V 5 bases and J 0 bases; bases outside gene matches: 4. Germline values: CDR1 SGHNT, CDR2 YENEEA. This CDR3 spans 16 amino acids. The DNA of the CDR3 is TGTGCCAGCAGCAAGACTAGCGGGGCTAGCACAGATACGCAGTATTTT. This translates into CASSKTSGASTDTQYF.

The chain couples TRBV19 to TRBJ2-7; the match to TRBD1 covers 10 bases. The germline gives CDR1 LNHDA, CDR2 SQIVND (reference sequence). Losses at the gene ends were 5 bases for V and 7 bases for J; bases not matched to a gene: 8. The CDR3 runs 14 residues. The DNA of the CDR3 is TGTGCCAGTAGTCCGACAGGGGGCAGAGATGAGCAGTACTTC. Its protein is CASSPTGGRDEQYF.

This clone was observed a handful of times. The chain recombines TRBV28 with TRBJ2-3; a weak D match, TRBD1 (6 bases). CDR1 and CDR2 (germline): MDHEN, SYDVKM. Between the trimmed V and J ends, which lost 8 bases and 2 bases, there was a span of 11 bases. The CDR3 consists of 13 residues. The CDR3, as DNA: TGTGCCAGCTATTGGGGGCTCACAGATACGCAGTATTTT. This encodes CASYWGLTDTQYF.

Here the CDR3 reads CASSWGLASYNEQFF. CDR3 nucleotide sequence: TGTGCCAGTAGTTGGGGTTTAGCGAGCTACAATGAGCAGTTCTTC. The rearrangement joins TRBV19 to TRBJ2-1, with D perhaps TRBD2 (5 bases). In germline, CDR1 is LNHDA, CDR2 SQIVND (reference sequence). This CDR3 comprises 15 residues. Trimming cost V 5 bases and J 3 bases, with 14 bases left between them.

This rearrangement joins TRBV30 to TRBJ2-2; D possibly uses TRBD1 or TRBD2 (6 bases each). The CDR3 has 21 amino acids. V gave up 0 bases and J gave up 5 bases, with 31 bases separating them. CDR1 and CDR2 (germline): GTSNPN, SVGIG (reference sequence). The DNA of the CDR3 is TGTGCCTGGAGTGTACGGGGGACACTCTACCAAATACCCCGGAGGACCGGGGAGCTGTTTTTT. Residues: CAWSVRGTLYQIPRRTGELFF. Using reference TRBV30 and TRBJ2-2 for the parts outside the CDR3, the full variable domain is SQTIHQWPATLVQPVGSPLSLECTVEGTSNPNLYWYRQAAGRGLQLLFYSVGIGQISSEVPQNLSASRPQDRQFILSSKKLLLSDSGFYLCAWSVRGTLYQIPRRTGELFFGEGSRLTVL.

This clone has just a few counts. This rearrangement joins TRBV28 to TRBJ2-1; unclear D gene. V gave up 2 bases and J gave up 7 bases, with 9 bases separating them. The CDR3 totals 13 residues. CDR1 is MDHEN, CDR2 SYDVKM, per germline. The CDR3, as DNA: TGTGCCAGCAGTTTAAACGTGGGTAATGAGCAGTTCTTC. Encoded protein: CASSLNVGNEQFF.

The CDR3 protein is CASSQDVGAQGRTDTQYF. DNA for the CDR3: TGCGCCAGCAGCCAAGATGTAGGGGCGCAGGGGCGAACAGATACGCAGTATTTT. The gene calls are TRBV4-1 and TRBJ2-3; D is possibly TRBD1 (6 bases). V lost 0 bases to trimming and J lost 3 bases, with 19 bases between them. This CDR3 is 18 amino acids long. Germline values: CDR1 MGHRA, CDR2 YSYEKL.

This clone was observed a few times. The chain has TRBV11-3 and TRBJ1-2; 9 bases match TRBD1. The germline V gene has CDR1 SGHNT and CDR2 YENEEA. The CDR3 has 14 residues. With 3 bases clipped from V and 8 bases from J, the junction kept 7 bases outside the gene matches. For the CDR3, the DNA is TGTGCCAGCAGCTTTCAGACAGGGGGTTTGGGCTACACCTTC. It is translated as CASSFQTGGLGYTF. The full variable domain, completed using reference TRBV11-3 and TRBJ1-2, is EAGVVQSPRYKIIEKKQPVAFWCNPISGHNTLYWYLQNLGQGPELLIRYENEEAVDDSQLPKDRFSAERLKGVDSTLKIQPAELGDSAVYLCASSFQTGGLGYTFGSGTRLTVV.

CDR3 bases: TGTGCCAGCAGTTGGGACAGAGACTACGAGCAGTACTTC. Protein sequence: CASSWDRDYEQYF. The rearrangement links TRBV6-8 to TRBJ2-7, with TRBD1 matching 7 bases. Germline trimming cut 4 bases from V and 3 bases from J; bases unmatched to any gene: 3. The CDR3 covers 13 residues. Germline-derived CDR1 and CDR2 are MNHGY and SAAAGT.

The chain has TRBV1 and TRBJ2-7; TRBD1, the table's D call, lacks a check against the DNA. TRBV1 represents a pseudogene. This CDR3 contains 13 residues. The CDR3 loop reads CASSQEKGYEQYF. CDR3 nucleotide sequence: TGCGCCAGCAGCCAAGAAAAGGGGTACGAGCAGTACTTC.

The chain recombines TRBV28 with TRBJ1-5; the D gene is possibly TRBD1 (5 bases). V lost 5 bases to trimming and J lost 3 bases, with 20 bases between them. This CDR3 is built from 17 residues. Germline V gene sequence: CDR1 MDHEN, CDR2 SYDVKM. The CDR3 region is CASSHIPWDGLNQPQHF. As DNA, the CDR3 is TGTGCCAGCAGTCACATCCCTTGGGACGGACTCAATCAGCCCCAGCATTTT. Full variable domain (outside the CDR3, taken from reference TRBV28 and TRBJ1-5): DVKVTQSSRYLVKRTGEKVFLECVQDMDHENMFWYRQDPGLGLRLIYFSYDVKMKEKGDIPEGYSVSREKKERFSLILESASTNQTSMYLCASSHIPWDGLNQPQHFGDGTRLSIL.

By sample share, this clone is medium-sized. This chain links TRBV11-3 with TRBJ2-7; D ambiguous. The germline V and J ends were trimmed by 5 bases and 0 bases, with 11 bases remaining between them. The CDR3 loop spans 14 amino acids. CDR1 and CDR2 from the germline V gene are SGHNT and YENEEA. The CDR3 nucleotides read TGTGCCAGCAGCCGCGGCACCGGCTCCTACGAGCAGTACTTC. It yields the protein CASSRGTGSYEQYF.

By its share, this clone is large. V gene TRBV9 combines with J gene TRBJ2-5; 7 nucleotides agree with TRBD1. This CDR3 contains 15 residues. Germline CDR1 reads SGDLS; CDR2 reads YYNGEE. Trimming at V came to 5 bases and at J to 5 bases, leaving 12 bases not matched to a gene. CDR3 loop: CASSPGQRSQETQYF. CDR3 in DNA: TGTGCCAGCAGTCCGGGACAGAGATCCCAGGAGACCCAGTACTTC.

This chain links TRBV19 with TRBJ1-2; D is undetermined. Germline-derived CDR1 and CDR2 are LNHDA and SQIVND (reference sequence). Trimming left V 1 base short and J 4 bases short, with 13 bases between. This CDR3 region has 15 residues. The DNA of the CDR3 is TGTGCCAGTAGTATAGTCGCAGCGAACATCTATGGCTACACCTTC. Its translation is CASSIVAANIYGYTF.

This clone was detected a few times. The chain links TRBV6-8 to TRBJ1-1, with TRBD1 matching over 8 bases. This CDR3 is 13 amino acids long. The junction had 3 bases not matched to a gene; V was cut back by 4 bases and J by 5 bases. Per germline, CDR1 MNHGY and CDR2 SAAAGT. CDR3 DNA sequence: TGTGCCAGCAGTTCCGACAGGGGTACTGAAGCTTTCTTT. Translating it yields CASSSDRGTEAFF.

The table lists this clone with a few counts. The CDR3 reads CASRSGTSSSNEQFF. The CDR3 DNA reads as TGTGCCAGCAGGTCCGGGACTAGCAGTTCCAATGAGCAGTTCTTC. The chain recombines TRBV6-8 with TRBJ2-1; 9 positions agree with TRBD2. Trimming removed 6 bases from V and 6 bases from J; junction bases left unmatched: 9. Germline lookup yields CDR1 MNHGY and CDR2 SAAAGT. This CDR3 spans 15 amino acids.